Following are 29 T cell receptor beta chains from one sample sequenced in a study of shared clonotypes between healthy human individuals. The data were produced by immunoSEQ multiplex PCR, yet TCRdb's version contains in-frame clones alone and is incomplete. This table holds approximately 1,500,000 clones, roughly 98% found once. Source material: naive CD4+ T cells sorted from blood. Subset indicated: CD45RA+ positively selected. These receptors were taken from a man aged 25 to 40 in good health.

CDR3 region: CASSLEGLEQETQYF. CDR3 nucleotides: TGTGCCAGCAGCTTAGAGGGGCTAGAGCAAGAGACCCAGTACTTC. V is TRBV11-2 and J is TRBJ2-5, with D possibly being TRBD1 (5 bases). V shed 0 bases and J shed 2 bases, with 10 bases lying between them. Germline CDR1 reads SGHAT; CDR2 reads FQNNGV. The CDR3 consists of 15 residues.

Written as DNA, the CDR3 is TGTGCCAGCAGCTTTCGGCGGGACAATGAGCAGTTCTTC. Protein: CASSFRRDNEQFF. The rearrangement joins TRBV5-4 to TRBJ2-1; tentative D call: TRBD2 (5 bases). CDR1 is SGHNT and CDR2 is YYREEE in the germline V gene (reference sequence). CDR3 length equals 13 residues. With 2 bases removed from V and 5 bases from J, the gap between germline ends came to 8 bases.

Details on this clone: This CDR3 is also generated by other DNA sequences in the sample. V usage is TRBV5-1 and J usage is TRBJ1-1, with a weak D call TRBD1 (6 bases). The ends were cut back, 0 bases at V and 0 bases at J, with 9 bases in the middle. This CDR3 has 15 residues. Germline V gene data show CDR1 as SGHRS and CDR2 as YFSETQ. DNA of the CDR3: TGCGCCAGCAGCTTGGAGCAGGGGCTGAACACTGAAGCTTTCTTT. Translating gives CASSLEQGLNTEAFF.

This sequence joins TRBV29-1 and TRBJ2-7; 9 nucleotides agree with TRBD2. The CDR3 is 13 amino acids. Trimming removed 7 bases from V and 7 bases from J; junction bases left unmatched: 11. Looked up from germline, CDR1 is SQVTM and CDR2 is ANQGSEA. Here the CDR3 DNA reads TGCAGCGCCCGGCTCGGACTAGCGCAGGAGCAGTACTTC. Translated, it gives CSARLGLAQEQYF.

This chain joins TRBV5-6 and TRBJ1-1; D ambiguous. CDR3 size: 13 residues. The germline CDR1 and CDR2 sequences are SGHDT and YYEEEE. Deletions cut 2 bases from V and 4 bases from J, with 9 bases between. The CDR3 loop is CASSFPKGTEAFF. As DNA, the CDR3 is TGTGCCAGCAGCTTCCCGAAGGGCACTGAAGCTTTCTTT.

CDR3 amino acids: CASSYSRVHHEQYF. CDR3 sequence (DNA): TGTGCCAGCAGTTACTCGAGGGTGCACCACGAGCAGTACTTC. The gene calls are TRBV6-5 and TRBJ2-5; a possible D gene is TRBD2 (5 bases). The closer fit of TRBJ2-7 to the DNA end suggests the J call may be wrong. The CDR3 totals 14 residues. CDR1 and CDR2 (germline): MNHEY, SVGAGI.

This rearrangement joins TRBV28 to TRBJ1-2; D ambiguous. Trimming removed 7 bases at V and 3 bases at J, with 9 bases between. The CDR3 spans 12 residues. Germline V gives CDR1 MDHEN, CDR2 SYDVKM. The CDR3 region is CASTGRHYGYTF. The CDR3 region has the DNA TGTGCCAGCACCGGCCGACACTATGGCTACACCTTC.

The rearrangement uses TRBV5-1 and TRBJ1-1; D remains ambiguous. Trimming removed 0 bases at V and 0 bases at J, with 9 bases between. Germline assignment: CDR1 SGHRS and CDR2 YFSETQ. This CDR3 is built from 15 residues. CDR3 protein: CASSLASTVNTEAFF. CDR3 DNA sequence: TGCGCCAGCAGCTTGGCCTCGACGGTGAACACTGAAGCTTTCTTT.

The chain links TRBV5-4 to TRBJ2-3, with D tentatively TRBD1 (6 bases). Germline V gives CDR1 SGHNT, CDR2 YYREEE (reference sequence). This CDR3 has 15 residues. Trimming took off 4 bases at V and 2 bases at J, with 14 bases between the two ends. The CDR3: CASSRDTASTDTQYF. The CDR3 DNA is TGTGCCAGCAGCCGGGACACCGCCTCCACAGATACGCAGTATTTT.

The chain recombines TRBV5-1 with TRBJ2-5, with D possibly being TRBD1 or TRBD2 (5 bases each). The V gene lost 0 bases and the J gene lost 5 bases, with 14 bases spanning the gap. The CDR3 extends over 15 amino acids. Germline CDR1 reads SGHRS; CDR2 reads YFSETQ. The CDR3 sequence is CASSLVTGQVETQYF. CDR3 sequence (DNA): TGCGCCAGCAGCTTGGTTACGGGGCAGGTGGAGACCCAGTACTTC.

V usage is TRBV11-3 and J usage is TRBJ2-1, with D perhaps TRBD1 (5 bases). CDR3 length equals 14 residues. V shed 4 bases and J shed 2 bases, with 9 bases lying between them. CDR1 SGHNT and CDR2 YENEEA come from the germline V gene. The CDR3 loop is CASSSDRAYNEQFF. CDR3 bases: TGTGCCAGCAGCTCAGACAGAGCCTACAATGAGCAGTTCTTC.

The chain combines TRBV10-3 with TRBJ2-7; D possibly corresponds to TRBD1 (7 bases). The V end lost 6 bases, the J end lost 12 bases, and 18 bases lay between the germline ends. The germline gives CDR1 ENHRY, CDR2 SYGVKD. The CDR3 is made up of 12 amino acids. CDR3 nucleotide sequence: TGTGCCATCAGCACGGGACAGCGGAGGGGGTACTTC. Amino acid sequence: CAISTGQRRGYF.

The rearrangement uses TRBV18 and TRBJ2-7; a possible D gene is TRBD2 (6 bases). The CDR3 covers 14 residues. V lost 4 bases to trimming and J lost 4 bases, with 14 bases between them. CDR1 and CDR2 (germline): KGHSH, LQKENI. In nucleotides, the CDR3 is TGTGCCAGCTCACAGCCGGGACTCAAATACGAGCAGTACTTC. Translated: CASSQPGLKYEQYF.

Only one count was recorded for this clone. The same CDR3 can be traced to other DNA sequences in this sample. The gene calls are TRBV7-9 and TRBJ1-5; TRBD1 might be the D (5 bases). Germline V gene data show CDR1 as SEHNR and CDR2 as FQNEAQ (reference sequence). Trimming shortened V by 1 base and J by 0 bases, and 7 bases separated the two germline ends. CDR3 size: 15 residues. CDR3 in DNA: TGTGCCAGCAGCTTAGGACAGTATAGCAATCAGCCCCAGCATTTT. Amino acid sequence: CASSLGQYSNQPQHF.

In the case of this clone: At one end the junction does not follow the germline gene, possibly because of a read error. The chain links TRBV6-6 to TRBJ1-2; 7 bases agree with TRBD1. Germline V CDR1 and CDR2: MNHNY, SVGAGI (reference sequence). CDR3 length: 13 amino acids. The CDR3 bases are TGTGCCAGCAGTTCCGGGACAGAGACTTACCTCTTCTTC. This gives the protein CASSSGTETYLFF.

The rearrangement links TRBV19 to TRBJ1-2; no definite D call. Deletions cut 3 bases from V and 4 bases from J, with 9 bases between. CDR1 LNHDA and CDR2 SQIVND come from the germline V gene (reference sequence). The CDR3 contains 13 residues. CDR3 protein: CASSILDRYGYTF. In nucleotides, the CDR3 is TGTGCCAGTAGTATCCTGGACCGCTATGGCTACACCTTC.

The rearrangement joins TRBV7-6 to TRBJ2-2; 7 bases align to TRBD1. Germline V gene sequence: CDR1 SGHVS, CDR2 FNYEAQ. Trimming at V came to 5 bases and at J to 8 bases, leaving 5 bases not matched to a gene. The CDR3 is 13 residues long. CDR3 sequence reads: CASSTHRGGELFF. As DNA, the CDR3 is TGTGCCAGCAGCACCCACAGGGGTGGGGAGCTGTTTTTT.

The CDR3 region is CASSQDAGQGANRNTEAFF. In DNA, the CDR3 is TGCGCCAGCAGCCAAGATGCGGGACAGGGGGCGAATCGGAACACTGAAGCTTTCTTT. V and J are TRBV4-1 and TRBJ1-1; 12 bases line up with TRBD1. The CDR3 contains 19 residues. Germline lookup yields CDR1 MGHRA and CDR2 YSYEKL. The ends lost 0 bases at V and 1 base at J; junction bases unmatched: 9.

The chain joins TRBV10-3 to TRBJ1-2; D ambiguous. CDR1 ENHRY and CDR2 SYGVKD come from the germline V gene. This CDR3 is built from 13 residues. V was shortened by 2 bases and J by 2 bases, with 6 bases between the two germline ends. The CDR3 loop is CAISETLNYGYTF. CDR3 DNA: TGTGCCATCAGTGAGACTCTAAACTATGGCTACACCTTC.

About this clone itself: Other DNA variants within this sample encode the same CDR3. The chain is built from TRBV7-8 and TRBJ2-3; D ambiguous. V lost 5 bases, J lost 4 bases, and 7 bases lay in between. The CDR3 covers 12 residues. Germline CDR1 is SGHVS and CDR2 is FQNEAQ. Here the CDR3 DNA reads TGTGCCAGCAGCCCCCCCGCAGATACGCAGTATTTT. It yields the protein CASSPPADTQYF.

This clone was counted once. CDR3 amino acids: CASSLEGGSSGELFF. As DNA, the CDR3 is TGTGCCAGCAGCTTGGAAGGGGGCTCGTCAGGGGAGCTGTTTTTT. J is TRBJ2-2 and V is TRBV5-5; TRBD1 matches at 7 bases. The V gene end was trimmed by 0 bases and the J gene end by 8 bases; junction bases not matched to a gene: 7. CDR1 SGHKS and CDR2 YYEKEE come from the germline V gene (reference sequence). The CDR3 contains 15 residues.

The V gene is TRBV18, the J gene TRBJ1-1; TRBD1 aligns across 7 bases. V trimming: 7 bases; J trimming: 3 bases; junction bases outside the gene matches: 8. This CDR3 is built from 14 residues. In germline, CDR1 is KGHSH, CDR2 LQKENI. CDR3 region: CASFNRGLDTEAFF. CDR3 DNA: TGTGCCAGCTTCAACAGGGGTTTAGACACTGAAGCTTTCTTT.

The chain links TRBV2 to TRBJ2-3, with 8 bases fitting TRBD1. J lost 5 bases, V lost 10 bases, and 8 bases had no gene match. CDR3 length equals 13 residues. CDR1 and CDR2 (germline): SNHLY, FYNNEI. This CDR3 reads CATTQGAGDTQYF. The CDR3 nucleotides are TGTGCCACCACTCAGGGGGCAGGAGATACGCAGTATTTT.

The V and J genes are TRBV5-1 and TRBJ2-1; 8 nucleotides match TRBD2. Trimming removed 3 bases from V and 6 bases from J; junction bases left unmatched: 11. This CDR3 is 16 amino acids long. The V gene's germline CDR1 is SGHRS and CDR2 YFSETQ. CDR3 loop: CASSSGLQREINEQFF. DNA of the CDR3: TGCGCCAGCAGCTCGGGGCTCCAGCGGGAGATCAATGAGCAGTTCTTC.

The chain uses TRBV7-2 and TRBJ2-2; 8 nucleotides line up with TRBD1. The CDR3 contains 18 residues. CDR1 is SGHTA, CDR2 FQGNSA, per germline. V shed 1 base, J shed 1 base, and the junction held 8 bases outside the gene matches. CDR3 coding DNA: TGTGCCAGCAGCTTAGTTGGTATGGGACAGGTGAACACCGGGGAGCTGTTTTTT. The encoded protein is CASSLVGMGQVNTGELFF.

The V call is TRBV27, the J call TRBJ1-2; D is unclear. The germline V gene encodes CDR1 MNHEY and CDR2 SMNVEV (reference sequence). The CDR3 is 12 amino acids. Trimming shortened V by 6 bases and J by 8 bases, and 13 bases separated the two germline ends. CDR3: CASSLNGVGYTF. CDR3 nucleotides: TGTGCCAGCAGCCTTAACGGGGTCGGCTACACCTTC.

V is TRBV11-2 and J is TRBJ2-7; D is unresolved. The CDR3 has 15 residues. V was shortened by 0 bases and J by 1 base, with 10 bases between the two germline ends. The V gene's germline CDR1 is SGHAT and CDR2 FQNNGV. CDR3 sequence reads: CASSLDRPQSYEQYF. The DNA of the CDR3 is TGTGCCAGCAGCTTAGATCGGCCGCAGTCCTACGAGCAGTACTTC.

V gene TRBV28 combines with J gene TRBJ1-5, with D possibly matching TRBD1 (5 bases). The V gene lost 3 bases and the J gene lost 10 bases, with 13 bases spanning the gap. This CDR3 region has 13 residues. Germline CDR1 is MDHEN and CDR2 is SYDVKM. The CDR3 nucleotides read TGTGCCAGCAGTTTGGGACCCGTCAAACCCCAGCATTTT. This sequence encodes CASSLGPVKPQHF.

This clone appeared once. The CDR3 protein is CAVEKGIYEQYF. The CDR3 DNA reads TGTGCCGTAGAAAAGGGGATCTACGAGCAGTACTTC. This rearrangement joins TRBV7-9 to TRBJ2-7; D may be TRBD1 (5 bases). Germline loops: CDR1 SEHNR, CDR2 FQNEAQ (reference sequence). There are 12 residues in the CDR3. Deletions cut 11 bases from V and 3 bases from J, with 14 bases between. The full variable domain, completed using reference TRBV7-9 and TRBJ2-7, is DTGVSQNPRHKITKRGQNVTFRCDPISEHNRLYWYRQTLGQGPEFLTYFQNEAQLEKSRLLSDRFSAERPKGSFSTLEIQRTEQGDSAMYLCAVEKGIYEQYFGPGTRLTVT.